The rows below give T cell receptor beta chains drawn from one sample of a study of T-cell reconstitution after alpha-beta-depleted transplantation in children. TCRdb passed the PCR reads through MiXCR, listing each CDR3 protein once. The data contain about 400,000 distinct CDR3 sequences, around 21% of them singletons. The source material was PBMCs from the stem cell graft donor, sampled from the stem cell graft. The source is a human donor who donated a stem cell graft to a child with acute myeloid leukemia. The CDR3 runs from the conserved cysteine through the conserved F or W. A D gene is named only where the DNA matches it firmly. Clone size is not always given. Where it is, it says once, few, many or a class for expanded clones.

clone_size,j_call,d_call,v_call,cdr3_length,cdr3_nt,cdr3_aa
.,TRBJ2-1,.,TRBV11-3,16,TGTGCCAGCAGCTCCCAGGGGGGCATGACGGTACATGAGCAGTTCTTC,CASSSQGGMTVHEQFF
few,TRBJ2-4,.,TRBV10-3,15,TGTGCCATCAGTGAGGAGGGCGCTGCCAAAAACATTCAGTACTTC,CAISEEGAAKNIQYF
.,TRBJ2-1,.,TRBV6-5,17,TGTGCCAGCAGTTATCCACCTAGCGACTTCTCCTACAATGAGCAGTTCTTC,CASSYPPSDFSYNEQFF
many,TRBJ2-2,.,TRBV20-1,13,TGCAGTGCCAGTAGGGAGGCCACCGGGGAGCTGTTTTTT,CSASREATGELFF
.,TRBJ2-7,.,TRBV12-3/TRBV12-4,14,TGTGCCAGCAGTCAACGGGGCTCCGACAGCCTGAAGTACTTC,CASSQRGSDSLKYF
.,TRBJ2-5,TRBD2,TRBV12-3/TRBV12-4,13,TGTGCCAGCAGATCTAGCGGGAGTGAGACCCAGTACTTC,CASRSSGSETQYF
few,TRBJ2-7,.,TRBV20-1,16,TGCAGTGCTAGAGCCGCCGGGACGCTGGATTCCTACGAGCAGTACTTC,CSARAAGTLDSYEQYF
many,TRBJ2-1,.,TRBV15,16,TGTGCCACCAGCTCCAGGGAGCGGAGCTCCTACAATGAGCAGTTCTTC,CATSSRERSSYNEQFF
.,TRBJ1-2,.,TRBV30,13,TGTGCCTGGAGTGTACCGGGGGCCTATGGCTACACCTTC,CAWSVPGAYGYTF
.,TRBJ2-1,TRBD2,TRBV15,16,TGTGCCACCAGCAGACCAACTAGCGGGAGAGGGTATGAGCAGTTCTTC,CATSRPTSGRGYEQFF
.,TRBJ2-4,TRBD1,TRBV28,14,TGTGCCAGCAGTTTACCCGACAGGGGGTTGAACCGGTACTTC,CASSLPDRGLNRYF
many,TRBJ2-3,.,TRBV7-9,14,TGTGCCAGCAGCTTAGCGGGAGCGATAGATACGCAGTATTTT,CASSLAGAIDTQYF